A selection of T cell receptor beta chains follows, all from one sample in a study of blood T cell repertoires in COVID-19. Libraries were prepared by immunoSEQ multiplex PCR; TCRdb keeps only in-frame clonotypes and omits some of them. The sample lists tens of thousands of clones; about 83% were seen once. The specimen was peripheral blood. The receptor source for this set is a human donor with active COVID-19. The donor label of this sample is uncertain. CDR3s include the opening cysteine and the closing phenylalanine or tryptophan. The D gene is left open where the match is weak.

D: -; length: 15; J: TRBJ1-2; V: TRBV5-1; CDR3: CASRQNAGTDYGYTF
D: -; length: 15; J: TRBJ1-1; V: TRBV18; CDR3: CASSAGLQGNTEAFF
D: TRBD1; length: 16; J: TRBJ2-3; V: TRBV6-5; CDR3: CASSYSTGQGSDTQYF
D: -; length: 18; J: TRBJ2-5; V: TRBV5-1; CDR3: CASGEADRMLQIQETQYF
D: -; length: 16; J: TRBJ1-4; V: TRBV15; CDR3: CATSGIVQDLREKLFF
D: TRBD2; length: 17; J: TRBJ2-3; V: TRBV5-1; CDR3: CASSRGTSGSSTDTQYF
D: -; length: 12; J: TRBJ1-2; V: TRBV7-9; CDR3: CASSSRGYGYTF
D: -; length: 13; J: TRBJ1-1; V: TRBV24-1; CDR3: CATSDSEGTEAFF
D: TRBD2; length: 15; J: TRBJ2-7; V: TRBV3-1/TRBV3-2; CDR3: CASSRLAGNFYEQYF
D: TRBD2; length: 16; J: TRBJ2-3; V: TRBV19; CDR3: CASARTGTMGTDTQYF
D: -; length: 13; J: TRBJ2-1; V: TRBV21-1; CDR3: CASSKRFYNEQFF
D: -; length: 13; J: TRBJ2-4; V: TRBV28; CDR3: CASGEGIANIQYF
D: TRBD1; length: 15; J: TRBJ2-1; V: TRBV28; CDR3: CASSGWRDRGNEQFF
D: -; length: 13; J: TRBJ2-7; V: TRBV19; CDR3: CASSIWPEDEQYF
D: -; length: 13; J: TRBJ2-5; V: TRBV6-5; CDR3: CASSPRTEETQYF
D: TRBD1; length: 16; J: TRBJ2-2; V: TRBV10-3; CDR3: CAISDLDRGGTGELFF
D: TRBD2; length: 14; J: TRBJ2-3; V: TRBV6-5; CDR3: CATSRRGMTDTQYF
D: TRBD1; length: 14; J: TRBJ2-2; V: TRBV10-3; CDR3: CAIRSRTGDGELFF
D: TRBD2; length: 15; J: TRBJ2-3; V: TRBV2; CDR3: CASSAGTSGVDTQYF
D: TRBD2; length: 14; J: TRBJ2-3; V: TRBV6-5; CDR3: CASSGGAGSDTQYF
D: -; length: 17; J: TRBJ1-6; V: TRBV28; CDR3: CASRPGLLSSYNSPLHF
D: TRBD1; length: 17; J: TRBJ1-2; V: TRBV6-1; CDR3: CASSDGQGRGRTYGYTF
D: TRBD1; length: 16; J: TRBJ1-2; V: TRBV19; CDR3: CASSASTGEGRYGYTF
D: TRBD2; length: 17; J: TRBJ2-2; V: TRBV5-4; CDR3: CASSLAYSSGSTGELFF
D: -; length: 13; J: TRBJ2-2; V: TRBV7-7; CDR3: CASSLLLSGELFF
D: -; length: 13; J: TRBJ2-7; V: TRBV7-2; CDR3: CASSLTIAYEQYF
D: -; length: 14; J: TRBJ2-7; V: TRBV5-5; CDR3: CASSRRLGTYEQYF
D: -; length: 14; J: TRBJ2-1; V: TRBV18; CDR3: CASHQTRGGNEQFF
D: -; length: 15; J: TRBJ1-2; V: TRBV15; CDR3: CATSRWGGAGYGYTF
D: -; length: 12; J: TRBJ2-1; V: TRBV12-3/TRBV12-4; CDR3: CASSRFSGEQFF
D: -; length: 17; J: TRBJ2-6; V: TRBV28; CDR3: CASSLPWGRKEANVLTF
D: -; length: 14; J: TRBJ2-7; V: TRBV7-9; CDR3: CASSLDWGRYEQYF
D: -; length: 13; J: TRBJ1-2; V: TRBV28; CDR3: CASRTGFLYGYTF
D: -; length: 13; J: TRBJ2-7; V: TRBV5-6; CDR3: CASSSDTSYEQYF
D: TRBD2; length: 18; J: TRBJ2-1; V: TRBV25-1; CDR3: CASTLRDVGGLWDNEQFF
D: -; length: 17; J: TRBJ2-1; V: TRBV21-1; CDR3: CASSNRFRDRVYNEQFF
D: -; length: 16; J: TRBJ2-3; V: TRBV4-2; CDR3: CASSSRDSDSTDTQYF
D: TRBD1; length: 15; J: TRBJ1-2; V: TRBV9; CDR3: CASSVGTDASYGYTF
D: TRBD2; length: 17; J: TRBJ2-1; V: TRBV5-4; CDR3: CASSLLLGGGPHNEQFF
D: -; length: 15; J: TRBJ2-3; V: TRBV27; CDR3: CASSLSPIQGDTQYF
D: TRBD1; length: 15; J: TRBJ1-1; V: TRBV6-1; CDR3: CASSGARTGDTEAFF
D: -; length: 13; J: TRBJ2-2; V: TRBV28; CDR3: CASSLVGDFGLFF
D: -; length: 16; J: TRBJ2-3; V: TRBV4-3; CDR3: CASSHKLSRGSDTQYF
D: -; length: 15; J: TRBJ1-6; V: TRBV4-2; CDR3: CASSTDSLYNSPLHF
D: -; length: 15; J: TRBJ2-3; V: TRBV4-2; CDR3: CASSPGWILTDTQYF
D: TRBD2; length: 15; J: TRBJ2-3; V: TRBV4-2; CDR3: CASSSRLAGADTQYF
D: TRBD1; length: 15; J: TRBJ1-2; V: TRBV4-2; CDR3: CASSLGQGGNYGYTF
D: TRBD1; length: 13; J: TRBJ1-1; V: TRBV27; CDR3: CASSFGQGLEAFF
D: -; length: 16; J: TRBJ1-6; V: TRBV24-1; CDR3: CATSGVPRIYNSPLHF
D: -; length: 15; J: TRBJ2-5; V: TRBV15; CDR3: CATSRLGLYQETQYF